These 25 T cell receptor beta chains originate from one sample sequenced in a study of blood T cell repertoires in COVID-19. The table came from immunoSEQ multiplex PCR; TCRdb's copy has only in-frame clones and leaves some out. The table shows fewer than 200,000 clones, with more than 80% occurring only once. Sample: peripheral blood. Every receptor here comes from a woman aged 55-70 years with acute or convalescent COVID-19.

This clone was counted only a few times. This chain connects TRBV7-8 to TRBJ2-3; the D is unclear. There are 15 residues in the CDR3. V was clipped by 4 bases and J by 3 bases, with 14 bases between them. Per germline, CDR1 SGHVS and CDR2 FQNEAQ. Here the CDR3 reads CASSSLQRLTDTQYF. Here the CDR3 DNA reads TGTGCCAGCAGCTCCCTCCAGCGTCTGACAGATACGCAGTATTTT.

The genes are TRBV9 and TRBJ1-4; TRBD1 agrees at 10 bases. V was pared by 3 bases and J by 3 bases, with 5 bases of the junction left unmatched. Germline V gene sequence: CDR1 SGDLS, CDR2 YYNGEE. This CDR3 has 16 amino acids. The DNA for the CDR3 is TGTGCCAGCAGCGAAGACAGGGGGCGGTCTAATGAAAAACTGTTTTTT. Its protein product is CASSEDRGRSNEKLFF.

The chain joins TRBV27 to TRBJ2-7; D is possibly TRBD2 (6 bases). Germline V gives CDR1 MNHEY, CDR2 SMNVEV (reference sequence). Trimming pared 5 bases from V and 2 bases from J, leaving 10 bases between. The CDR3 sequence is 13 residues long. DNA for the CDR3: TGTGCCAGCAGTCGCGGCGGGGCCTACGAGCAGTACTTC. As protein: CASSRGGAYEQYF.

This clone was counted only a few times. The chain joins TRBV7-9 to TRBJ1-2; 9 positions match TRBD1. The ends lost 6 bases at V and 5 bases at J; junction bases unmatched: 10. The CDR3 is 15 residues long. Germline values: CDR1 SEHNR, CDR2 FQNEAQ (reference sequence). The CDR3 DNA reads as TGTGCCAGCAGTCGTCTAAGGGACAGGGAGTATGGCTACACCTTC. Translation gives CASSRLRDREYGYTF.

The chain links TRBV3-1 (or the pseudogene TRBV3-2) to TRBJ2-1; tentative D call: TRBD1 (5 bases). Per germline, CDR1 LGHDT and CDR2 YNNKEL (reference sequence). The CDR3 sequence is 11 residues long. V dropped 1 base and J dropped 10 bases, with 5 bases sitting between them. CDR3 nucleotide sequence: TGTGCCAGCAGCCAAGGGGGCGAGCAGTTCTTC. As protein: CASSQGGEQFF.

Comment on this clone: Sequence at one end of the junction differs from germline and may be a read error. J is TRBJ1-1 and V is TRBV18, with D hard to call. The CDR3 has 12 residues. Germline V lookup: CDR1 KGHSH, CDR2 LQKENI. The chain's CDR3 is CASSLGNPEAFF. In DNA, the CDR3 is TGTGCCAGCTCACTCGGGAACCCTGAAGCTTTCTTT.

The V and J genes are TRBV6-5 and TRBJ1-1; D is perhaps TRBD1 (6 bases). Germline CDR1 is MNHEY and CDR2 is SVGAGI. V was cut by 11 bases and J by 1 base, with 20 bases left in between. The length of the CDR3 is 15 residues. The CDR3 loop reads CAGSLQGIRNTEAFF. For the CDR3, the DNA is TGTGCCGGATCCTTACAGGGAATAAGGAACACTGAAGCTTTCTTT.

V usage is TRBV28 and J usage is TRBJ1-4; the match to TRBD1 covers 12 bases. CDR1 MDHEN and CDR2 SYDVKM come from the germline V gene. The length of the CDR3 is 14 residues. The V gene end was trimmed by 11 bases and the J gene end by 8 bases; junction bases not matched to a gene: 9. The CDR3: CASSVGTGGEKLFF. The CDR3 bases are TGTGCCTCCTCCGTCGGGACAGGGGGCGAAAAACTGTTTTTT.

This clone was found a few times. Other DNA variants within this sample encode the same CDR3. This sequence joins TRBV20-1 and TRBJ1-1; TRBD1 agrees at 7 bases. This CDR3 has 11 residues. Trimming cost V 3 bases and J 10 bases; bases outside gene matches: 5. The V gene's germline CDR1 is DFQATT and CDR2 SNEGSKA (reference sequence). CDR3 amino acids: CSARDRQGAFF. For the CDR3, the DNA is TGCAGTGCTAGGGACAGACAGGGAGCTTTCTTT.

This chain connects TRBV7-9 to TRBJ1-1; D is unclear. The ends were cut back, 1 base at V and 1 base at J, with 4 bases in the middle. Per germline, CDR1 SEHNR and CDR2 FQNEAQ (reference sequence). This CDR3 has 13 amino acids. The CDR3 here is CASSLVANTEAFF. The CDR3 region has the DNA TGTGCCAGCAGCTTAGTGGCGAACACTGAAGCTTTCTTT.

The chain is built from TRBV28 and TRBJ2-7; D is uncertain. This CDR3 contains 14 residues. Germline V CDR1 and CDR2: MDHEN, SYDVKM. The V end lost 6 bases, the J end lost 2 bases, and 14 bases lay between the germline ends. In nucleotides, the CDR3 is TGTGCCAGCAGCCTTGGAGTACCGCCCTACGAGCAGTACTTC. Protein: CASSLGVPPYEQYF.

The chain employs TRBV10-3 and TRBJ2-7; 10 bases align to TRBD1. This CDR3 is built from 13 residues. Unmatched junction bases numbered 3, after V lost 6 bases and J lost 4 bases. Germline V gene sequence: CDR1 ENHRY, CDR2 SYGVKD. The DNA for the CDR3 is TGTGCCATCAGCCGGACAGGGGGGTACGAGCAGTACTTC. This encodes CAISRTGGYEQYF.

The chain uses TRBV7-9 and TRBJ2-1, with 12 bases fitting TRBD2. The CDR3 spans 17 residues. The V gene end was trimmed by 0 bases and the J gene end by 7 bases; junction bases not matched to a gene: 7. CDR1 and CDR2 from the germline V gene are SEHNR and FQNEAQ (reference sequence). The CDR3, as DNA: TGTGCCAGCAGCTTAGCCTCTAGCGGGAGGGTGGGTAATGAGCAGTTCTTC. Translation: CASSLASSGRVGNEQFF.

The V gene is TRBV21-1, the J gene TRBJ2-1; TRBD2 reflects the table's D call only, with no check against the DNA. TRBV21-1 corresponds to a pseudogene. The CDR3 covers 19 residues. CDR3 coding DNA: TGTGCCAGCAGCAAAACTAGCGGGGACCCGTGCGGCTCCTACAATGAGCAGTTCTTC. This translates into CASSKTSGDPCGSYNEQFF.

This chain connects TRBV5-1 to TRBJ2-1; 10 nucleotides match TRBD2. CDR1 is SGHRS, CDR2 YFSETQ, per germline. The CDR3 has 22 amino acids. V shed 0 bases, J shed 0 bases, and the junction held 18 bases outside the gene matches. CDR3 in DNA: TGCGCCAGCAGCTTGGATTTGGCGGCTGGAGCGGGAGGGGGCACCTCCTACAATGAGCAGTTCTTC. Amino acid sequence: CASSLDLAAGAGGGTSYNEQFF.

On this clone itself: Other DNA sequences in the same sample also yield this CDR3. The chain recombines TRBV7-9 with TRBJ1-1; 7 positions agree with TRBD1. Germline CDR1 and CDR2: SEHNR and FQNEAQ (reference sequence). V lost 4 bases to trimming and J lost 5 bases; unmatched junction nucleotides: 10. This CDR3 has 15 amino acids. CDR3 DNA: TGTGCCAGCAGCTCGCAGGGGGGCCAGGGGACTGAAGCTTTCTTT. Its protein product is CASSSQGGQGTEAFF.

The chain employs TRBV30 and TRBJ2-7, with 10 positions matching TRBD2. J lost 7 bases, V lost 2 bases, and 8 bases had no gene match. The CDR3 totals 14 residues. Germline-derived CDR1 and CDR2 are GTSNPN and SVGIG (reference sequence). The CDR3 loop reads CAWSKSGRAKEQYV. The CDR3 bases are TGTGCCTGGAGTAAAAGCGGGAGGGCGAAAGAGCAGTACGTC.

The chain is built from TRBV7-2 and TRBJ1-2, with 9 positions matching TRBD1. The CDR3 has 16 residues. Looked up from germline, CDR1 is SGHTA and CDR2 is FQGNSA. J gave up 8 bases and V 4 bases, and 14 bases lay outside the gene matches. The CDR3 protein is CASSSPGTGTLRGYTF. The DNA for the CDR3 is TGTGCCAGCAGCTCCCCCGGGACAGGGACCTTGCGGGGCTACACCTTC.

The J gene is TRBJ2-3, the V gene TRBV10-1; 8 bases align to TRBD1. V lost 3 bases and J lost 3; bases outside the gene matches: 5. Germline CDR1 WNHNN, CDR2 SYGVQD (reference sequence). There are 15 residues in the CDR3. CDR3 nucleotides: TGCGCCAGCAGTGAAGGTGGACAGGGAACAGATACGCAGTATTTT. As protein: CASSEGGQGTDTQYF.

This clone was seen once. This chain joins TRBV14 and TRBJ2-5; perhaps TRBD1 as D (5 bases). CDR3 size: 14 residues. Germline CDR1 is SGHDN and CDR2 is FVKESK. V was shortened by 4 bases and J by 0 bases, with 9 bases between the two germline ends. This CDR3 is CASSLDRNQETQYF. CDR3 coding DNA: TGTGCCAGCAGCCTCGACAGAAACCAAGAGACCCAGTACTTC.

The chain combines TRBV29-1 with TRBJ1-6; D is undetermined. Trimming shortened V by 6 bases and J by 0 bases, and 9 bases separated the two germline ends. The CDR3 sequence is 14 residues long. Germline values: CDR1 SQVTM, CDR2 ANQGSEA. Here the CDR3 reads CSVRESSYNSPLHF. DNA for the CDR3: TGCAGCGTAAGAGAGAGCTCCTATAATTCACCCCTCCACTTT.

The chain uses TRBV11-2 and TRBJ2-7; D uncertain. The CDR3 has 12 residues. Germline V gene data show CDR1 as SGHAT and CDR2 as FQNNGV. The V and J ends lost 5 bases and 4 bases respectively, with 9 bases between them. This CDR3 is CASSVSQYEQYF. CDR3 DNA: TGTGCCAGCAGCGTGAGCCAATACGAGCAGTACTTC.

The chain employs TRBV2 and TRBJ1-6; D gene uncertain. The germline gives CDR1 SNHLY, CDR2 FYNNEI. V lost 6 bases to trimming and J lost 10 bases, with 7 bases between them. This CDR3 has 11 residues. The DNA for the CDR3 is TGTGCCAGCAGCCCCTTCTCACCCCTCCACTTT. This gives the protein CASSPFSPLHF. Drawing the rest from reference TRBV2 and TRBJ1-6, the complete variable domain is EPEVTQTPSHQVTQMGQEVILRCVPISNHLYFYWYRQILGQKVEFLVSFYNNEISEKSEIFDDQFSVERPDGSNFTLKIRSTKLEDSAMYFCASSPFSPLHFGNGTRLTVT.

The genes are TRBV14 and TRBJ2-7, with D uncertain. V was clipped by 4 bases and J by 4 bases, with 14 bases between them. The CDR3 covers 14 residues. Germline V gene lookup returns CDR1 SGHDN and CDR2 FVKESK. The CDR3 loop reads CASSRPRLPYEQYF. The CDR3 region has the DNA TGTGCCAGCAGCCGGCCGAGGCTTCCTTACGAGCAGTACTTC.

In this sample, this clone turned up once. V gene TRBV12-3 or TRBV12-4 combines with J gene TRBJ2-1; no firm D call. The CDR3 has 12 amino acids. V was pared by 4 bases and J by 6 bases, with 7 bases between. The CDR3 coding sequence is TGTGCCAGCAGTTCCTCGGTCAATGAGCAGTTCTTC. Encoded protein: CASSSSVNEQFF.